The 9 T cell receptor beta chains below were found in one sample sequenced in a study of beta chain features in type 1 diabetes. Expressed TCRB transcripts were sequenced because the entire RNA isolate underwent reverse transcription. The table came from immunoSEQ multiplex PCR; TCRdb's copy has only in-frame clones and leaves some out. The table includes hundreds of thousands of clones, 14% detected once. Material: central memory CD4+ T cells from blood. All receptors derive from a man younger than 40 in good health.

This rearrangement joins TRBV6-5 to TRBJ1-1, with TRBD1 matching 9 bases. Per the germline V gene, CDR1 is MNHEY and CDR2 is SVGAGI. After removal of 7 bases from V and 1 base from J, the junction contained 4 bases not matched to a gene. This CDR3 is 14 amino acids long. The CDR3 reads CASMTGGANTEAFF. Here the CDR3 DNA reads TGTGCCAGCATGACAGGGGGTGCGAACACTGAAGCTTTCTTT.

This clone was picked up a small number of times. Other DNA sequences in this sample translate to the same CDR3. The genes are TRBV7-2 and TRBJ1-4; the D gene is possibly TRBD1 (5 bases). V was shortened by 6 bases and J by 7 bases, with 18 bases between the two germline ends. Germline V gives CDR1 SGHTA, CDR2 FQGNSA. The CDR3 is 15 residues long. The CDR3 bases are TGTGCCAGCAGTCAGTCAGGGACCGGGAGTGAAAAACTGTTTTTT. Protein: CASSQSGTGSEKLFF.

The genes are TRBV10-2 and TRBJ2-3; 12 nucleotides agree with TRBD2. CDR1 and CDR2 (germline): WSHSY, SAAADI. V shed 5 bases, J shed 6 bases, and the junction held 3 bases outside the gene matches. CDR3 length equals 14 residues. CDR3 amino acids: CASSLAGGPDTQYF. Written as DNA, the CDR3 is TGCGCCAGCAGTCTAGCGGGGGGGCCGGATACGCAGTATTTT.

J is TRBJ2-2 and V is TRBV4-2; the D is unclear. CDR1 and CDR2 from the germline V gene are LGHNA and YNFKEQ. The V gene lost 5 bases and the J gene lost 3 bases, with 10 bases spanning the gap. The length of the CDR3 is 14 residues. CDR3 protein: CASSSRSDTGELFF. DNA for the CDR3: TGTGCCAGCAGCTCACGATCTGACACCGGGGAGCTGTTTTTT.

J is TRBJ1-1 and V is TRBV7-2; TRBD1 is a possible D gene (5 bases). Trimming removed 8 bases at V and 8 bases at J, with 9 bases between. Germline CDR1 SGHTA, CDR2 FQGNSA. The CDR3 has 10 residues. CDR3 nucleotide sequence: TGTGCCAGCGGGGGTGGGGAAGCTTTCTTT. Its translation is CASGGGEAFF.

The sample holds a few counts of this clone. The chain combines TRBV6-1 with TRBJ1-2, with 7 bases identical to TRBD1. The germline CDR1 and CDR2 sequences are MNHNS and SASEGT. V lost 7 bases and J lost 3; bases outside the gene matches: 8. CDR3 length equals 14 residues. CDR3 in amino acids: CASTIDRVDYGYTF. Written as DNA, the CDR3 is TGTGCCAGCACAATTGACAGGGTTGACTATGGCTACACCTTC.

This clone was detected only a few times. Other DNA sequences in the same sample also yield this CDR3. The gene calls are TRBV27 and TRBJ2-3; D ambiguous. The CDR3 runs 13 residues. V lost 2 bases to trimming and J lost 3 bases, with 6 bases between them. Germline V gene lookup returns CDR1 MNHEY and CDR2 SMNVEV (reference sequence). Here the CDR3 DNA reads TGTGCCAGCAGTTTAAGGTGGACAGATACGCAGTATTTT. This encodes CASSLRWTDTQYF.

This clone was observed a few times. The genes are TRBV25-1 and TRBJ1-2, with TRBD1 as a possible D gene (6 bases). CDR1 and CDR2 from the germline V gene are MGHDK and SYGVNS. Deletions cut 7 bases from V and 7 bases from J, with 19 bases between. The CDR3 spans 14 residues. In nucleotides, the CDR3 is TGTGCCAGCACCGGCGGGGGGGCCAGGGGTGGCTACACCTTC. Protein: CASTGGGARGGYTF.

This clone was counted a few times. J is TRBJ2-7 and V is TRBV6-5, with 9 positions matching TRBD1. The ends lost 5 bases at V and 1 base at J; junction bases unmatched: 6. The germline CDR1 and CDR2 sequences are MNHEY and SVGAGI. This CDR3 is built from 15 residues. The CDR3 region is CASSTGTGRSYEQYF. DNA of the CDR3: TGTGCCAGCAGTACCGGGACAGGGAGATCCTACGAGCAGTACTTC.